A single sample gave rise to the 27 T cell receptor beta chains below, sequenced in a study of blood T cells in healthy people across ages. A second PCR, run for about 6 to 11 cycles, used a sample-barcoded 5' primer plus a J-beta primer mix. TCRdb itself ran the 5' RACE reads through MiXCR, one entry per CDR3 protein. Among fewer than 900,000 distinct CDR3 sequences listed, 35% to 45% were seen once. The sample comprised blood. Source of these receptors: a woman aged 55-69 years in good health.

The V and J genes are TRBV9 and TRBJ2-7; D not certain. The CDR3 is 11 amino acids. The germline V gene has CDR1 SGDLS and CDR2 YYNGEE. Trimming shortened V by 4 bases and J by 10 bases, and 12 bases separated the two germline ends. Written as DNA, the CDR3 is TGTGCCAGCAGCACCGGAAGGGTTCAGTACTTC. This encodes CASSTGRVQYF.

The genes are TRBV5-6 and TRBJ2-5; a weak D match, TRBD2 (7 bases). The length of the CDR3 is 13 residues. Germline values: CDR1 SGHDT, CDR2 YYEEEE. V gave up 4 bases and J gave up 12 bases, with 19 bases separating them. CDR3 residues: CASSVGVEGGKYF. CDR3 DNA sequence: TGTGCCAGCAGCGTGGGGGTAGAGGGGGGGAAGTACTTC.

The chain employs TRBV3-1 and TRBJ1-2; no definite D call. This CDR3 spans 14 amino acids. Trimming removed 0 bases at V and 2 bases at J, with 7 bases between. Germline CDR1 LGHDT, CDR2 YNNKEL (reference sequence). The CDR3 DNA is TGTGCCAGCAGCCAAGAGGCCGGGAACTATGGCTACACCTTC. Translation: CASSQEAGNYGYTF.

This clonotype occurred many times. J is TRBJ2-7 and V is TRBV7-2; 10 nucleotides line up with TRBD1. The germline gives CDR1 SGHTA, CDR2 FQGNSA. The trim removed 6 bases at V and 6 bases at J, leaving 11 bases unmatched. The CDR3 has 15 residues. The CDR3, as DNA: TGTGCCAGCAGTTATACCGGGACAGGGGTACGCGAGCAGTACTTC. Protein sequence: CASSYTGTGVREQYF.

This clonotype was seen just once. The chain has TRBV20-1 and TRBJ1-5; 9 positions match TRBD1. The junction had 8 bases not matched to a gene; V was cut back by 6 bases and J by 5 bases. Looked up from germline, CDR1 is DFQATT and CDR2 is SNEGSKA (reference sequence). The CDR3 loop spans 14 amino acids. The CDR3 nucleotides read TGCAGTGCCTCTCCCGACAGGGGGTATCAGCCCCAGCATTTT. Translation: CSASPDRGYQPQHF.

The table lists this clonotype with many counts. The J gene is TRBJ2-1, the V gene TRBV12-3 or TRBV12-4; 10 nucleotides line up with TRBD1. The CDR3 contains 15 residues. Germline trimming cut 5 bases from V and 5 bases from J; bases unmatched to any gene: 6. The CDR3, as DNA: TGTGCCAGCAGTCCGGGGGACAGGGGAGACAATGAGCAGTTCTTC. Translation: CASSPGDRGDNEQFF.

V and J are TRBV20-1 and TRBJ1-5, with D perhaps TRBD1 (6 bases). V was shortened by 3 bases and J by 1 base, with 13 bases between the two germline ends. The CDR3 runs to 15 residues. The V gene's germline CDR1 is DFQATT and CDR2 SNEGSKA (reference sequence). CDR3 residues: CSARWGGGSNQPQHF. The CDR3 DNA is TGCAGTGCTAGGTGGGGAGGGGGGAGCAATCAGCCCCAGCATTTT.

The CDR3 is CASSLEAGVVETQYF. CDR3 coding DNA: TGCGCCAGCAGCTTGGAAGCGGGAGTCGTAGAGACCCAGTACTTC. The rearrangement uses TRBV5-1 and TRBJ2-5; 8 bases agree with TRBD2. The CDR3 spans 15 residues. V lost 0 bases, J lost 4 bases, and 5 bases stayed unmatched. In germline, CDR1 is SGHRS, CDR2 YFSETQ. The entire variable domain, with the rest obtained from reference TRBV5-1 and TRBJ2-5, is as follows: KAGVTQTPRYLIKTRGQQVTLSCSPISGHRSVSWYQQTPGQGLQFLFEYFSETQRNKGNFPGRFSGRQFSNSRSEMNVSTLELGDSALYLCASSLEAGVVETQYFGPGTRLLVL.

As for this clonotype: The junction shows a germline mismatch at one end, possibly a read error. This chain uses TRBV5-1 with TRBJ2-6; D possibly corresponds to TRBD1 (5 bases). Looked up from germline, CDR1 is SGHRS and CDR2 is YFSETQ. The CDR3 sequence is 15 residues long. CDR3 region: CAGSFRASGANVLTF. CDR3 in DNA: TGCGCCGGCAGTTTCAGGGCCTCTGGGGCCAACGTCCTGACTTTC.

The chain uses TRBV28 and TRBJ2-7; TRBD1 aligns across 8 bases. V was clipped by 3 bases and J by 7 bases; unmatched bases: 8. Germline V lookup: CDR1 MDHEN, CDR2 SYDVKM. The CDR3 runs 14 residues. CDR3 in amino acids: CASSFNRGKAEQYF. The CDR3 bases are TGTGCCAGCAGTTTTAACAGGGGGAAAGCGGAGCAGTACTTC.

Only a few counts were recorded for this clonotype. The DNA for the CDR3 is TGTGCCAGCAGTTACTCGCCAGGGCACACAGATACGCAGTATTTT. It is translated as CASSYSPGHTDTQYF. The rearrangement links TRBV6-5 to TRBJ2-3; D is perhaps TRBD1 (5 bases). V lost 0 bases and J 2 bases, leaving 9 bases between the germline ends. Germline CDR1 MNHEY, CDR2 SVGAGI. CDR3 length: 15 residues.

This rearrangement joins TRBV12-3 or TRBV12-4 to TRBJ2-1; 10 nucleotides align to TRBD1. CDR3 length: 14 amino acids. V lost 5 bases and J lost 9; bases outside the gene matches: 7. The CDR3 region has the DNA TGTGCCAGCAGTCGACAGGGGGCGATCGGTGAGCAGTTCTTC. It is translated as CASSRQGAIGEQFF.

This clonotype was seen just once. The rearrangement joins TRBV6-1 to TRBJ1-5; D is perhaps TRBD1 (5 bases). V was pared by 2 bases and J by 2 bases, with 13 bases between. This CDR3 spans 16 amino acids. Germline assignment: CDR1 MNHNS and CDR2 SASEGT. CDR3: CASSEMSGLGNQPQHF. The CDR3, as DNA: TGTGCCAGCAGTGAAATGTCGGGACTAGGCAATCAGCCCCAGCATTTT.

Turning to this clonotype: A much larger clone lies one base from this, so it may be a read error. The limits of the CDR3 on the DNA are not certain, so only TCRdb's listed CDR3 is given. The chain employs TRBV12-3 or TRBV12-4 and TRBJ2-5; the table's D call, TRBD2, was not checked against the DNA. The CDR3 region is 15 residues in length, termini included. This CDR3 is CASSLGTGVVDEQYF.

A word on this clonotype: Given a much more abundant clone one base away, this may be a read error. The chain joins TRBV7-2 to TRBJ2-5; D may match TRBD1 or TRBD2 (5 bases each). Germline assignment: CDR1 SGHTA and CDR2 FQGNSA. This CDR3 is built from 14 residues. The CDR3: CVSSLRGPGETQYF. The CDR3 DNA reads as TGTGTCAGCAGCTTACGGGGCCCAGGGGAGACCCAGTACTTC.

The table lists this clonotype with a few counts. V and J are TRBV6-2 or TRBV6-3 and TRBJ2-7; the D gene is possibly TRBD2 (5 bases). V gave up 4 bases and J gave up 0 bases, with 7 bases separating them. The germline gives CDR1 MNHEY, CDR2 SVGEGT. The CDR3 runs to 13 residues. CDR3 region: CASSWLASYEQYF. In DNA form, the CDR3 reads TGTGCCAGCAGTTGGCTAGCCTCCTACGAGCAGTACTTC.

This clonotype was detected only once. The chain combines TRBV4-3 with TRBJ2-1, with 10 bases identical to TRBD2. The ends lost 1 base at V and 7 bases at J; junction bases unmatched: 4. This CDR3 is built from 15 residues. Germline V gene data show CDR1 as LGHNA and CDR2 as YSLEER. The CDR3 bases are TGCGCCAGCAGCCAAGGTTATAGCGGGAGGAATGAGCAGTTCTTC. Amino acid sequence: CASSQGYSGRNEQFF.

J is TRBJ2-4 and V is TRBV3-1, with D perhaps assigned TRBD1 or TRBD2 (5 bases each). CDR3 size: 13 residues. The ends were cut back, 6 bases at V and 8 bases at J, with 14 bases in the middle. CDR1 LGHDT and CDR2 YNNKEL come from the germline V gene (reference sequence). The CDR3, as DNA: TGTGCCAGCAGGACGAGAGGGGCGGACATTCAGTACTTC. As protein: CASRTRGADIQYF.

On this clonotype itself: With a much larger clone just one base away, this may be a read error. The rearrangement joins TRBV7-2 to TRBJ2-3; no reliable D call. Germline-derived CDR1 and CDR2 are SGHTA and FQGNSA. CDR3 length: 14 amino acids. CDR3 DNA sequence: TGTGCCAGCAGCTTGTCGTTCCATCAAGATATGCAGTATTTT. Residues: CASSLSFHQDMQYF.

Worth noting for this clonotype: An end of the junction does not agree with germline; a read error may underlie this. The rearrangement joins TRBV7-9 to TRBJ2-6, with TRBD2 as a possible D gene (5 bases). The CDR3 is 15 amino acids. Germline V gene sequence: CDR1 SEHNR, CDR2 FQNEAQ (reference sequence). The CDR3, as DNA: TGTGCCAGCAGCTTAGCAGGACTTGGGTCCAACGTCCTGACTTTC. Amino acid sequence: CASSLAGLGSNVLTF.

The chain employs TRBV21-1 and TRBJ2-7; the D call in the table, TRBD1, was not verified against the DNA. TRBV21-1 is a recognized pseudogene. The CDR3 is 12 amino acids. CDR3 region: CASRDGGGEQYF. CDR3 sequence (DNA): TGTGCCAGCCGGGACGGGGGGGGCGAGCAGTACTTC.

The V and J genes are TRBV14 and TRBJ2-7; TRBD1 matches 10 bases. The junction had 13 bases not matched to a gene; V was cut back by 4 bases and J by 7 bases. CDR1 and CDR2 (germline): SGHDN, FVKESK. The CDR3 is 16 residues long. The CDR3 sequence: CASSRMTGGFYNEQYF. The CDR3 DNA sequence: TGTGCCAGCAGCCGGATGACAGGGGGCTTCTACAATGAGCAGTACTTC.

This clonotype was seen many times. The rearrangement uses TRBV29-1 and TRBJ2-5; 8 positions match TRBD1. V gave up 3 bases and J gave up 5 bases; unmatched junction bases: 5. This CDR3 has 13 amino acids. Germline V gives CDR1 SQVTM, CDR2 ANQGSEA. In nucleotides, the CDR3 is TGCAGCGTTGACCGAGGACAGGGCGAGACCCAGTACTTC. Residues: CSVDRGQGETQYF.

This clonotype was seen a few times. CDR3 sequence: CASSEFGGGGYEQYF. The CDR3 coding sequence is TGTGCCAGCAGTGAATTCGGGGGAGGAGGGTACGAGCAGTACTTC. The chain carries TRBV25-1 and TRBJ2-7; TRBD2 is a possible D gene (6 bases). V shed 1 base and J shed 4 bases, with 14 bases lying between them. The CDR3 totals 15 residues. CDR1 is MGHDK and CDR2 is SYGVNS in the germline V gene.

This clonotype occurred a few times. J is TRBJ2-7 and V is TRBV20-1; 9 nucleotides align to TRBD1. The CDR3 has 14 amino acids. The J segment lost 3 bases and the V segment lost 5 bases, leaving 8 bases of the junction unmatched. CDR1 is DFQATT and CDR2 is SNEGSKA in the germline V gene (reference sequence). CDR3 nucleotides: TGCAGTGCTCCTAGACAGGGGGTAATCTACGAGCAGTACTTC. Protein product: CSAPRQGVIYEQYF.

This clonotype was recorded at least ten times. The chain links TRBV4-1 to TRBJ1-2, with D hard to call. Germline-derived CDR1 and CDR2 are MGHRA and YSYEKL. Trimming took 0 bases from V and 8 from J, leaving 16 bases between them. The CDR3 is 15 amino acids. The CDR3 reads CASSQETTAGGGYTF. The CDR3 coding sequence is TGCGCCAGCAGCCAAGAGACGACGGCGGGAGGAGGCTACACCTTC.

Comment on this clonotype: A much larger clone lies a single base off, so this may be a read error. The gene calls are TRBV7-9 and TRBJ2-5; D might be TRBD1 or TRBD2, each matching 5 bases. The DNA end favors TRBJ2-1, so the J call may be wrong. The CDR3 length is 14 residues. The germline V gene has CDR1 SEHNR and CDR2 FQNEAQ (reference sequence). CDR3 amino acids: CASSLDGGQETQFF. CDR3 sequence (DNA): TGTGCCAGCAGCTTAGATGGAGGACAAGAGACCCAGTTCTTC.